Below, 27 T cell receptor beta chains from the same sample are listed, as sequenced in a study of tumor and adjacent non-tumor tissue in lung cancer. Three rounds of nested PCR, following a modified ARM-PCR protocol, produced the TCRbeta library. TCRdb reprocessed the multiplex PCR reads with MiXCR, giving one entry per CDR3 protein. The sample consists of around 86,000 distinct CDR3 sequences, 55% to 80% of them appearing once. RNA was extracted from bulk tissue without any cell sorting. The sequenced sample consisted of lung tumor tissue. The receptors were sampled from a woman in her 40s with non-small cell lung cancer.

On this clonotype: One base away lies a much larger clone, so this may be a sequencing read error. The V and J genes are TRBV13 and TRBJ2-7; D perhaps matches TRBD2 (7 bases). Between the trimmed V and J ends, which lost 2 bases and 6 bases, there was a span of 14 bases. CDR3 length: 14 residues. Germline values: CDR1 PRHDT, CDR2 FYEKMQ (reference sequence). CDR3 residues: CASSLRGALCEQYF. The CDR3, as DNA: TGTGCCAGCAGCTTACGGGGGGCGCTATGCGAGCAGTACTTC. The full variable domain, completed using reference TRBV13 and TRBJ2-7, is AAGVIQSPRHLIKEKRETATLKCYPIPRHDTVYWYQQGPGQDPQFLISFYEKMQSDKGSIPDRFSAQQFSDYHSELNMSSLELGDSALYFCASSLRGALCEQYFGPGTRLTVT.

A note on this clonotype: The junction differs from germline at one of its ends, possibly a read error. This sequence joins TRBV29-1 and TRBJ2-2; a possible D gene is TRBD2 (5 bases). Germline loops: CDR1 SQVTM, CDR2 ANQGSEA. The CDR3 contains 14 residues. The CDR3 spells CSVEERAVAGELFF. CDR3 nucleotide sequence: TGCAGCGTAGAAGAGAGGGCCGTCGCCGGGGAGCTGTTTTTT.

This chain uses TRBV29-1 with TRBJ2-7, with 7 bases aligning to TRBD2. Looked up from germline, CDR1 is SQVTM and CDR2 is ANQGSEA. CDR3 length: 13 residues. The J segment lost 7 bases and the V segment lost 8 bases, leaving 14 bases of the junction unmatched. CDR3 residues: CSIGVLRGDEQYF. In nucleotides, the CDR3 is TGCAGCATTGGGGTTCTTCGGGGGGATGAGCAGTACTTC.

In this sample, this clonotype turned up once. The germline gene is not matched at one end of the junction; a read error may be the cause. V is TRBV10-2 and J is TRBJ2-3; a possible D gene is TRBD1 (6 bases). Germline V gene lookup returns CDR1 WSHSY and CDR2 SAAADI. The CDR3 has 15 amino acids. CDR3 bases: TGCGCCAGCAGCCCCGACAGGTCAGGTATAGATACGGAGTATTTT. This gives the protein CASSPDRSGIDTEYF.

The chain couples TRBV30 to TRBJ2-3, with D unclear. The length of the CDR3 is 13 residues. V lost 1 base and J lost 9, with 14 bases in between. Germline V gene data show CDR1 as GTSNPN and CDR2 as SVGIG (reference sequence). This CDR3 is CAWSELLRVTQYF. The DNA of the CDR3 is TGTGCCTGGAGTGAATTACTACGAGTGACGCAGTATTTT. The entire variable domain, with the rest obtained from reference TRBV30 and TRBJ2-3, is as follows: SQTIHQWPATLVQPVGSPLSLECTVEGTSNPNLYWYRQAAGRGLQLLFYSVGIGQISSEVPQNLSASRPQDRQFILSSKKLLLSDSGFYLCAWSELLRVTQYFGPGTRLTVL.

This clonotype was seen ten or more times. The gene calls are TRBV6-5 and TRBJ2-5; tentatively, D is TRBD1 or TRBD2 (5 bases each). With 6 bases removed from V and 1 base from J, the gap between germline ends came to 15 bases. Per the germline V gene, CDR1 is MNHEY and CDR2 is SVGAGI. This CDR3 spans 15 amino acids. The CDR3: CASSDRGAPQETQYF. Here the CDR3 DNA reads TGTGCCAGCAGCGACAGAGGGGCCCCCCAAGAGACCCAGTACTTC.

For this clonotype: The junction shows a germline mismatch at one end, possibly a read error. The chain is built from TRBV11-3 and TRBJ2-5, with D perhaps matching TRBD1 or TRBD2 (5 bases each). CDR1 is SGHNT and CDR2 is YENEEA in the germline V gene. This CDR3 is built from 15 residues. The CDR3 protein is CASSPWGMSQETHYF. CDR3 nucleotides: TGTGCCAGCAGCCCTTGGGGGATGTCACAAGAGACCCACTACTTC.

This clonotype appeared once. This is likely a read error, given that the CDR3 carries no conserved phenylalanine or tryptophan at its end. The chain carries TRBV11-2 and TRBJ2-1, with a possible D match to TRBD2 (5 bases). Germline assignment: CDR1 SGHAT and CDR2 FQNNGV. This CDR3 spans 16 amino acids. V was pared by 1 base and J by 2 bases, with 12 bases between. The CDR3 DNA reads as TGTGCCAGCAGCTTAGCACGGACTGGCGCCTACAATGAGCAGTTCTCC. As protein: CASSLARTGAYNEQFS.

The chain links TRBV29-1 to TRBJ2-7; 8 bases are a match to TRBD1. The CDR3 has 13 residues. CDR1 is SQVTM and CDR2 is ANQGSEA in the germline V gene. CDR3 sequence reads: CSVMTGAPYQQYV. The CDR3 nucleotides read TGCAGCGTGATGACAGGGGCTCCCTACCAGCAGTACGTC.

A word on this clonotype: This CDR3 fails to terminate in the conserved phenylalanine or tryptophan, so it likely reflects a read error. The CDR3 loop reads CTSSLDANQFL. Here the CDR3 DNA reads TGTACCAGTAGCTTAGACGCGAACCAGTTCTTA. The rearrangement joins TRBV11-3 to TRBJ2-1; no clear D gene. CDR1 is SGHNT and CDR2 is YENEEA in the germline V gene. This CDR3 comprises 11 residues.

The chain combines TRBV18 with TRBJ2-3; 8 bases agree with TRBD1. This CDR3 has 16 amino acids. CDR1 KGHSH and CDR2 LQKENI come from the germline V gene. J gave up 4 bases and V 1 base, and 7 bases lay outside the gene matches. CDR3 DNA sequence: TGTGCCAGCTCACCACAGTCAGGGGGCATCGCAGATACGCAGTATTTT. It codes for CASSPQSGGIADTQYF.

The chain links TRBV15 to TRBJ2-1; 11 bases map to TRBD2. Trimming removed 5 bases from V and 3 bases from J; junction bases left unmatched: 3. This CDR3 spans 15 amino acids. Germline values: CDR1 LNHNV, CDR2 YYDKDF (reference sequence). CDR3 bases: TGTGCCACCAGCGGAGGGACTAGCGGCTACAATGAGCAGTTCTTC. Its protein is CATSGGTSGYNEQFF.

The table lists this clonotype with many counts. The chain joins TRBV28 to TRBJ2-5; weak D call: TRBD2 (7 bases). The CDR3 runs to 15 residues. V was trimmed by 7 bases and J by 2 bases, leaving 17 bases between them. In germline, CDR1 is MDHEN, CDR2 SYDVKM. The CDR3 DNA follows: TGTGCCAGCACCCCCGGGGGGCCAAGGCAAGAGACCCAGTACTTC. Translation gives CASTPGGPRQETQYF.

This clonotype was seen only once. The conserved phenylalanine or tryptophan is not found at the CDR3 terminus, so this likely reflects a read error. The chain employs TRBV30 and TRBJ1-5, with D possibly being TRBD1 (5 bases). The CDR3 spans 14 residues. The germline gives CDR1 GTSNPN, CDR2 SVGIG (reference sequence). V lost 3 bases and J 3 bases, leaving 12 bases between the germline ends. CDR3 sequence: CAWRPQVTNQPQHL. In DNA, the CDR3 is TGTGCCTGGAGGCCACAGGTTACCAATCAGCCCCAGCATTTA.

For this clonotype: A junction end diverges from the germline sequence, so it may reflect a read error. The rearrangement uses TRBV4-1 and TRBJ1-2; D call uncertain. This CDR3 is 14 amino acids long. Germline V lookup: CDR1 MGHRA, CDR2 YSYEKL. DNA for the CDR3: TGCGCCAGGAGCCAAGAGGCGGTCAACTATTGCTACACCTTC. Translation gives CARSQEAVNYCYTF.

Points on this clonotype: In this CDR3 the conserved last residue, phenylalanine or tryptophan, is missing, so a read error is likely. V and J are TRBV29-1 and TRBJ2-1, with 7 bases fitting TRBD2. Losses at the gene ends were 6 bases for V and 0 bases for J; bases not matched to a gene: 8. This CDR3 region has 15 residues. CDR1 is SQVTM, CDR2 ANQGSEA, per germline. CDR3 protein: CSVGEGPSSYNEQFI. Here the CDR3 DNA reads TGCAGCGTAGGGGAGGGACCTAGCTCCTACAATGAGCAGTTCATC.

Notes on this clonotype: One base away lies a much larger clone, so this may be a sequencing read error. The chain recombines TRBV20-1 with TRBJ2-5; possibly TRBD2 for D (6 bases). CDR3 length equals 13 residues. The germline V gene has CDR1 DFQATT and CDR2 SNEGSKA (reference sequence). V was trimmed by 1 base and J by 4 bases, leaving 10 bases between them. CDR3 loop: CSARGWRGETQYF. The DNA for the CDR3 is TGCAGTGCTAGAGGCTGGCGGGGAGAGACCCAGTACTTC.

Turning to this clonotype: The junction and the germline gene differ at one end; a read error may be behind it. The chain joins TRBV29-1 to TRBJ2-2; 7 positions agree with TRBD1. The germline V gene has CDR1 SQVTM and CDR2 ANQGSEA. The CDR3 has 15 residues. The DNA for the CDR3 is TGCAGCATTTCCCGACAGGGCCTCGACACAGGGGAGCTGCTTTTT. Its translation is CSISRQGLDTGELLF.

Comment on this clonotype: Since the CDR3 does not end with the conserved phenylalanine or tryptophan, this likely comes from a read error. The DNA is omitted, as the CDR3 cannot be located on it reliably, and the CDR3 follows TCRdb's listing. The chain has TRBV21-1 and TRBJ1-1; the table's TRBD1 call for D was not verified on the DNA. TRBV21-1 is a pseudogene segment. The CDR3 spans 16 amino acids, including both terminal residues. The CDR3 loop reads CASSHNIRGVNTEALC.

A note on this clonotype: An end of the junction does not agree with germline; a read error may underlie this. This chain uses TRBV6-6 with TRBJ1-1; TRBD1 is a possible D gene (6 bases). This CDR3 spans 16 amino acids. Germline CDR1 is MNHNY and CDR2 is SVGAGI (reference sequence). CDR3 in amino acids: CASSYGTGRGGTEDFF. The CDR3 nucleotides read TGTGCCAGCAGTTACGGTACGGGACGCGGGGGCACTGAAGATTTCTTT.

At least ten counts were recorded for this clonotype. The chain joins TRBV4-1 to TRBJ2-4; weak D call: TRBD2 (5 bases). Germline CDR1 MGHRA, CDR2 YSYEKL. V was cut by 1 base and J by 4 bases, with 8 bases left in between. This CDR3 is built from 14 residues. The CDR3 nucleotides are TGCGCCAGCAGCCAAGCTAGCCTTAAAAACATTCAGTACTTC. It encodes CASSQASLKNIQYF.

This clonotype showed up many times. The chain combines TRBV6-5 with TRBJ2-7; D not certain. The CDR3 is 14 residues long. Germline V gene sequence: CDR1 MNHEY, CDR2 SVGAGI. V was pared by 6 bases and J by 7 bases, with 19 bases between. DNA for the CDR3: TGTGCCAGCAGGCTTACCGGCGGACGGTGGGAGCAGTACTTC. It codes for CASRLTGGRWEQYF.

This clonotype is medium-sized. The V call is TRBV11-2, the J call TRBJ2-7; D possibly corresponds to TRBD2 (5 bases). In germline, CDR1 is SGHAT, CDR2 FQNNGV. V gave up 4 bases and J gave up 3 bases, with 13 bases separating them. The CDR3 contains 14 residues. CDR3 sequence reads: CASSSSGNYYEQYF. The CDR3 region has the DNA TGTGCCAGCAGCTCGTCGGGGAATTACTACGAGCAGTACTTC. Drawing the rest from reference TRBV11-2 and TRBJ2-7, the complete variable domain is EAGVAQSPRYKIIEKRQSVAFWCNPISGHATLYWYQQILGQGPKLLIQFQNNGVVDDSQLPKDRFSAERLKGVDSTLKIQPAKLEDSAVYLCASSSSGNYYEQYFGPGTRLTVT.

A note on this clonotype: A read error may be the cause here, since a much bigger clone is one base away. V usage is TRBV29-1 and J usage is TRBJ2-3; TRBD2 matches 9 bases. The length of the CDR3 is 12 residues. CDR1 is SQVTM and CDR2 is ANQGSEA in the germline V gene. CDR3 DNA sequence: TGCAACGGTGCGGGAGGGGAGCATACGCAGTATTTT. This codes for CNGAGGEHTQYF.

This clonotype counts as medium-sized. The chain employs TRBV4-1 and TRBJ1-2; no definite D call. From germline, CDR1 is MGHRA and CDR2 YSYEKL. This CDR3 is 14 amino acids long. The V end lost 1 base, the J end lost 6 bases, and 12 bases lay between the germline ends. CDR3 in amino acids: CASSQVRGDHGYTF. The CDR3 nucleotides are TGCGCCAGCAGCCAAGTGCGGGGTGACCATGGCTACACCTTC.

This clonotype was picked up one time. J is TRBJ2-7 and V is TRBV11-1; D is ambiguous. V was cut by 8 bases and J by 7 bases, with 21 bases left in between. This CDR3 comprises 14 residues. Per the germline V gene, CDR1 is SGHAT and CDR2 is FQDESV (reference sequence). This chain's CDR3 is CASGVHGGVYEQYF. CDR3 nucleotide sequence: TGTGCCAGCGGTGTGCATGGTGGAGTGTATGAGCAGTACTTC.

This sequence joins TRBV28 and TRBJ1-5; D gene ambiguous. The CDR3 runs to 12 residues. V gave up 7 bases and J gave up 9 bases, with 13 bases separating them. The germline CDR1 and CDR2 sequences are MDHEN and SYDVKM. The CDR3 spells CASIPLRGPQHF. The CDR3 DNA reads as TGTGCCAGCATCCCTCTGCGGGGGCCCCAGCATTTT.